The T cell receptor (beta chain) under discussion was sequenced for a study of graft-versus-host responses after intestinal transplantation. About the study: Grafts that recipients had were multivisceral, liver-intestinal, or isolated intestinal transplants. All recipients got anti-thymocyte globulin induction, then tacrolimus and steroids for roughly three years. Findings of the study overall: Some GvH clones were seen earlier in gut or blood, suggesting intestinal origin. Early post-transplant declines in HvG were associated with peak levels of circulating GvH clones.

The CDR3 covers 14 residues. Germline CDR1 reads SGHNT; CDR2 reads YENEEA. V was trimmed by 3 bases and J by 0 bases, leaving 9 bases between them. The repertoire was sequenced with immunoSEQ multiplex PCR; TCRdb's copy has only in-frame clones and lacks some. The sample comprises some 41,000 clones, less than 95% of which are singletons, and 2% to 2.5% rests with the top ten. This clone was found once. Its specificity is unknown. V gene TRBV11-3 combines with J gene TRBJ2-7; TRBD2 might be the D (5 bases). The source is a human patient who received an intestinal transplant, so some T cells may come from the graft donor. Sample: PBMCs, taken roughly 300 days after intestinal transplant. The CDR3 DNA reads TGTGCCAGCAGCTTCTCGGGAAACTCCTACGAGCAGTACTTC. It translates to CASSFSGNSYEQYF.